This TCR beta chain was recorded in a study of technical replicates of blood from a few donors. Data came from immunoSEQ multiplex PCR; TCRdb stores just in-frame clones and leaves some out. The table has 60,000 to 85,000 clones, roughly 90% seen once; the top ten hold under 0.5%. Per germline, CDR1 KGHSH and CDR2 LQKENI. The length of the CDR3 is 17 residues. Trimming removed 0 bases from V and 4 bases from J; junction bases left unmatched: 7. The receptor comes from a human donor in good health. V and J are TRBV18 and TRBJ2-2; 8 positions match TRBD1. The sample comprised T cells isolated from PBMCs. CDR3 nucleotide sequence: TGTGCCAGCTCACCACCGAAAGGACAGGGTGTCACCGGGGAGCTGTTTTTT. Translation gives CASSPPKGQGVTGELFF. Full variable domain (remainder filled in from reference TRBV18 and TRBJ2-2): NAGVMQNPRHLVRRRGQEARLRCSPMKGHSHVYWYRQLPEEGLKFMVYLQKENIIDESGMPKERFSAEFPKEGPSILRIQQVVRGDSAAYFCASSPPKGQGVTGELFFGEGSRLTVL.